This TCR beta chain comes out of a study of cytomegalovirus exposure and HLA in healthy donors. In nominal health when sampled, donors likely had unrecorded immune exposures nonetheless. 60 Vbeta and 13 Jbeta primers were used in PCR. Sequencing used immunoSEQ multiplex PCR; TCRdb keeps in-frame clones, though not all of them. The sample lists 170,000 or so clones; 80% were seen once. This CDR3 region has 12 residues. V was pared by 8 bases and J by 5 bases, with 10 bases between. CDR1 is SEHNR and CDR2 is FQNEAQ in the germline V gene (reference sequence). The sequence derives from a middle-aged man in good health and CMV-seronegative. This chain uses TRBV7-9 with TRBJ2-1, with D unresolved. The sequencing input was PBMCs. In DNA form, the CDR3 reads TGTGCCAGCCTAACCATAGACAATGAGCAGTTCTTC. It codes for CASLTIDNEQFF.